One sample yielded the 2 T cell receptor beta chains listed below, sequenced in a study of T cell responses to AZD1222 COVID-19 vaccine. Sequenced by immunoSEQ multiplex PCR; TCRdb stores in-frame clones only, minus some. The repertoire holds about 120,000 clones, with 90% to 95% as singletons. Sequences were derived from peripheral blood, sampled on day 0 of AZD1222 vaccination. The receptors shown here come from an adult in good health.

This chain uses TRBV30 with TRBJ1-2; 10 positions match TRBD1. The J segment lost 4 bases and the V segment lost 2 bases, leaving 4 bases of the junction unmatched. Germline loops: CDR1 GTSNPN, CDR2 SVGIG (reference sequence). The CDR3 has 14 residues. The CDR3 DNA reads as TGTGCCTGGAGTCTCCGGGACAGGGGCTATGGCTACACCTTC. This gives the protein CAWSLRDRGYGYTF.

The CDR3 region has the DNA TGTGCCAGCAGCTTAGAGTCCCGGCAGCCCCAGCATTTT. Residues: CASSLESRQPQHF. The chain employs TRBV7-2 and TRBJ1-5, with D hard to call. Trimming removed 1 base at V and 7 bases at J, with 8 bases between. The CDR3 covers 13 residues. The germline gives CDR1 SGHTA, CDR2 FQGNSA.